Given below is one T cell receptor beta chain in context. This sample is drawn from a study of cytomegalovirus exposure and HLA in healthy donors. The PCR ran on 60 Vbeta and 13 Jbeta primers. TCRdb's copy holds only in-frame clones and misses some; the assay was immunoSEQ multiplex PCR. The data hold just over 150,000 clones, with 65% to 90% observed a single time. The CDR3 length is 18 residues. Germline V gene data show CDR1 as SGHNT and CDR2 as YYREEE (reference sequence). V shed 0 bases and J 0 bases; nucleotides not matched to a gene: 9. The V call is TRBV5-4, the J call TRBJ1-1; 9 bases match TRBD1. The sequence came from a woman aged 18-35 years in good health and CMV-seronegative. Sample: PBMCs. As DNA, the CDR3 is TGTGCCAGCAGCTTGGCCAGTATTTGGACAGGGGTGAACACTGAAGCTTTCTTT. It translates to CASSLASIWTGVNTEAFF.